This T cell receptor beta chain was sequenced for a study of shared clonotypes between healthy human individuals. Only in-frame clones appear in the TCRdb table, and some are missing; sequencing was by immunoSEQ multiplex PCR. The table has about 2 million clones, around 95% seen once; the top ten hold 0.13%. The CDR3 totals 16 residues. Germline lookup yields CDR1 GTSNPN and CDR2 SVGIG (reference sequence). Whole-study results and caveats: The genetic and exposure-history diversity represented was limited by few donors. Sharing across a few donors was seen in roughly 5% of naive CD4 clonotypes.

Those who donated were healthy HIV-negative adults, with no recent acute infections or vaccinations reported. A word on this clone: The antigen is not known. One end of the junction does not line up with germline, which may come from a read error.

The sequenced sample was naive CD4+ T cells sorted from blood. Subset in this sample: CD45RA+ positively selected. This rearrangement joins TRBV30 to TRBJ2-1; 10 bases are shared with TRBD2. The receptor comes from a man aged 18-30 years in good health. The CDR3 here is CAWSSGTSAIYSEQFF. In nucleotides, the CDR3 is TGTGCCTGGAGTTCAGGGACTAGCGCCATCTACAGTGAGCAGTTCTTC.